Sequencing of this T cell receptor (beta chain) was carried out in a study of blood T cell repertoires in COVID-19. Study overall: Acute and convalescent COVID-19 specimens originated in the United States, Italy and Spain. The cDNA or gDNA used as material had been derived from T cells, B-cell-depleted T cells, or PBMCs.

The ends were cut back, 2 bases at V and 4 bases at J, with 8 bases in the middle. The CDR3 is made up of 14 amino acids. Germline CDR1 and CDR2: MDHEN and SYDVKM. Authors' processing steps: From reference gene primer amplification, estimates of nucleated cell counts were derived. The data were produced by immunoSEQ multiplex PCR, yet TCRdb's version contains in-frame clones alone and is incomplete. The DNA gave D and trimming, while V, J and clone size come from that table. Of roughly 260,000 clones listed, roughly four fifths are singletons. The sample taken for sequencing was peripheral blood. The rearrangement joins TRBV28 to TRBJ1-4; D is unclear. This receptor was taken from a woman in her 70s with acute or convalescent COVID-19. CDR3 region: CASSLMNSNEKLFF. The CDR3 DNA is TGTGCCAGCAGTTTAATGAATAGTAATGAAAAACTGTTTTTT.